This TCR beta chain derives from a study of tumor-infiltrating lymphocytes in glioblastoma multiforme. Multiple V-beta primers and a C-beta primer amplified TCRB from RNA. One entry per CDR3 protein results from TCRdb running MiXCR on the multiplex PCR reads. Here the sample spans some 10,000 distinct CDR3 sequences, 55% to 80% being singletons. CDR1 is MNHEY and CDR2 is SVGAGI in the germline V gene. With V trimmed by 4 bases and J by 2 bases, 5 bases remained unmatched. This CDR3 region has 14 residues. General study results and limits: Clone frequencies may be distorted by unequal TCR transcripts per cell.

About this clonotype: Its specificity is not known.

The V call is TRBV6-5, the J call TRBJ2-7, with TRBD1 matching 7 bases. The sample consisted of brain tumor tissue. The TCR comes from a male donor with glioblastoma. In DNA, the CDR3 is TGTGCCAGCAGTTCTAGACAGGGCCCCTACGAGCAGTACTTC. Translating gives CASSSRQGPYEQYF.